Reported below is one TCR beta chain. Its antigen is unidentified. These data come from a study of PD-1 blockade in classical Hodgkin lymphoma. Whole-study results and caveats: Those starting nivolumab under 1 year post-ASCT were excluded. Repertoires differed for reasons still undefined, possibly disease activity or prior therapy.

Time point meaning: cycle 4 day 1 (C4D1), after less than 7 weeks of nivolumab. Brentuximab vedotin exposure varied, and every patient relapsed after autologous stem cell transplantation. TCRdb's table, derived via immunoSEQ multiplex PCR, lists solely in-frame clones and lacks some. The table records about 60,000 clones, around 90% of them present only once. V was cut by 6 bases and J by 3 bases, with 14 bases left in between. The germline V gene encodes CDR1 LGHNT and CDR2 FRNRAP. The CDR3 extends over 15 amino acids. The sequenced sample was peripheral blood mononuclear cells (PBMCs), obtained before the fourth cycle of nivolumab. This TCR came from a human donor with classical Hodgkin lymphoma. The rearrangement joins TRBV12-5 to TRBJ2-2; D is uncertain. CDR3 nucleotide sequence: TGTGCTAGTGGCCTTGGCCAGCTTTACACCGGGGAGCTGTTTTTT. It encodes CASGLGQLYTGELFF. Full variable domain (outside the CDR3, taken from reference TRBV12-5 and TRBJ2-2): DARVTQTPRHKVTEMGQEVTMRCQPILGHNTVFWYRQTMMQGLELLAYFRNRAPLDDSGMPKDRFSAEMPDATLATLKIQPSEPRDSAVYFCASGLGQLYTGELFFGEGSRLTVL.